The 9 T cell receptor beta chains in this list originate from one sample, sequenced in a study of cytomegalovirus exposure and HLA in healthy donors. Data came from immunoSEQ multiplex PCR; TCRdb stores just in-frame clones and leaves some out. Of hundreds of thousands of clones listed, roughly 89% are singletons. What was sequenced was PBMCs. These receptors originate from a woman aged 18-30 years in good health and CMV-seronegative.

CDR3 in DNA: TGCGCCAGCAGCCACTCCAGGGGCGAAGAGACCCAGTACTTC. It is translated as CASSHSRGEETQYF. The chain uses TRBV4-1 and TRBJ2-5; a possible D gene is TRBD1 (6 bases). The CDR3 covers 14 residues. V lost 3 bases to trimming and J lost 3 bases, with 11 bases between them. From germline, CDR1 is MGHRA and CDR2 YSYEKL.

This chain connects TRBV6-4 to TRBJ1-5, with D unclear. The V gene's germline CDR1 is MRHNA and CDR2 SNTAGT. V was trimmed by 0 bases and J by 5 bases, leaving 11 bases between them. The CDR3 extends over 15 amino acids. In nucleotides, the CDR3 is TGTGCCAGCAGTGACTCGGCTGGGCCCCATCAGCCCCAGCATTTT. Protein sequence: CASSDSAGPHQPQHF.

The chain carries TRBV7-6 and TRBJ2-1, with D perhaps matching TRBD1 (5 bases). With 5 bases removed from V and 8 bases from J, the gap between germline ends came to 16 bases. Germline assignment: CDR1 SGHVS and CDR2 FNYEAQ. This CDR3 region has 14 residues. CDR3 nucleotide sequence: TGTGCCAGCAGCCGGAACTGGGGCCTCCATGAGCAGTTCTTC. This gives the protein CASSRNWGLHEQFF.

In this sample, this clone turned up a few times. The chain joins TRBV30 to TRBJ2-2; 7 nucleotides align to TRBD1. CDR3 size: 15 residues. V trimming: 7 bases; J trimming: 2 bases; junction bases outside the gene matches: 10. Germline V gene data show CDR1 as GTSNPN and CDR2 as SVGIG (reference sequence). The CDR3 loop is CAYNTGVLNTGELFF. The DNA for the CDR3 is TGTGCCTATAATACAGGGGTTTTAAACACCGGGGAGCTGTTTTTT. The complete variable domain, with remaining parts taken from reference TRBV30 and TRBJ2-2, reads SQTIHQWPATLVQPVGSPLSLECTVEGTSNPNLYWYRQAAGRGLQLLFYSVGIGQISSEVPQNLSASRPQDRQFILSSKKLLLSDSGFYLCAYNTGVLNTGELFFGEGSRLTVL.

The chain joins TRBV27 to TRBJ1-5, with 12 positions matching TRBD1. V lost 4 bases and J lost 7; bases outside the gene matches: 5. Per germline, CDR1 MNHEY and CDR2 SMNVEV (reference sequence). CDR3 length: 15 residues. DNA for the CDR3: TGTGCCAGCAGTTACTCCGGGACAGGGGGCCAGCCCCAGCATTTT. This gives the protein CASSYSGTGGQPQHF.

V usage is TRBV6-1 and J usage is TRBJ2-1; no clear D. This CDR3 is built from 13 residues. Germline V gives CDR1 MNHNS, CDR2 SASEGT. Trimming stripped 4 bases from V and 7 bases from J, with 11 bases between. CDR3 residues: CASSVEIRNEQFF. The CDR3 DNA is TGTGCCAGCAGTGTCGAGATCCGTAATGAGCAGTTCTTC.

The chain employs TRBV5-4 and TRBJ2-7; TRBD1 matches at 7 bases. In germline, CDR1 is SGHNT, CDR2 YYREEE (reference sequence). This CDR3 has 13 amino acids. V shed 5 bases, J shed 6 bases, and the junction held 8 bases outside the gene matches. The CDR3 region is CASSWTGVSEQYF. In DNA, the CDR3 is TGTGCCAGCAGTTGGACAGGCGTTAGCGAGCAGTACTTC.

The rearrangement uses TRBV4-2 and TRBJ2-7, with 8 bases that match TRBD2. The junction had 10 bases not matched to a gene; V was cut back by 6 bases and J by 6 bases. CDR1 is LGHNA and CDR2 is YNFKEQ in the germline V gene. This CDR3 has 14 residues. CDR3 protein: CASRRTGGKGEQYF. DNA for the CDR3: TGTGCCAGCAGGAGGACGGGGGGGAAGGGCGAGCAGTACTTC.

This clone was seen just once. The chain links TRBV28 to TRBJ2-7; a weak D match, TRBD1 (5 bases). Trimming took off 2 bases at V and 3 bases at J, with 14 bases between the two ends. Germline V CDR1 and CDR2: MDHEN, SYDVKM. The CDR3 is 15 residues long. CDR3 sequence reads: CASSLIPTANYEQYF. CDR3 DNA sequence: TGTGCCAGCAGTTTAATCCCGACAGCAAACTACGAGCAGTACTTC.